This T cell receptor (beta chain) was retrieved from a study of blood T cells in healthy people across ages (dated by TCRdb to between 2015 and 2016). For the wider study: In model experiments, template switching captured about one uniquely barcoded TCR beta cDNA molecule for every two T cells. Using deep sequencing normalized with unique cDNA molecular identifiers, the study measured how TCR beta repertoire diversity changes with age. Donors were grouped into four age groups: young (average roughly 15 years), middle-aged (around 39), aged (about 60) and long-lived (82). For two donors (one aged 18 to 29 and one aged 80 or older), the study analyzed two additional independent replicas of 1 million unique cDNA reads from the same blood draw.

Here is what the overall study found, with its caveats: As age increased, observed TCR beta diversity per million T cells dropped in a roughly linear way, and a significant reduction was already evident by age 40. Because profiling used bulk unsorted PBMCs, naive and antigen-experienced compartments could not be compared conclusively. Compared with the aged group, the long-lived group had more naive CD4+ T cells, fewer expanded clones and increased TCR diversity, suggesting age selection. Estimates of total diversity based on one million sequenced T cells were regarded as lower bounds and as underestimates. There was a strong correlation between observed TCR beta diversity and the percentage of naive T cells measured by flow cytometry. Because donor CMV infection status was unknown, age-related changes in expanded clonotypes were potentially confounded.

Systemically healthy Caucasian individuals from Russia, approximately 39 in total and aged about 6 to 100 years, were included as donors. Each donor gave about 9.8 milliliters of peripheral blood, drawn into EDTA-treated Vacutainer tubes. Ficoll-Paque density-gradient centrifugation was used to isolate PBMCs, with at least 6 million obtained per sample. Total RNA was extracted from PBMCs with Trizol reagent, with at least 5.5 micrograms obtained per sample. The percentages of naive CD45RAhigh/CD27high T cells were determined by flow cytometry on a PBMC aliquot from every donor. According to the germline V gene, CDR1 reads SGHRS and CDR2 reads YFSETQ. Taken from cysteine to phenylalanine, the CDR3 has 12 residues. Only the CDR3 DNA is retained, 36 bases long and in frame from the first base. As to this clonotype: It lacks a known antigen. Compared with germline, one end of the junction differs, possibly owing to a read error.

Library preparation used 5' RACE. The sequencer was an Illumina HiSeq 2500. A second roughly 6 to 11 cycle PCR used a sample-barcoded 5' primer and a J-beta primer mix. Each TCR beta cDNA molecule received a unique molecular identifier from a template-switch 5' adaptor carrying 12 random nucleotides. Each sample yielded at least 2.5 million CDR3-containing paired-end reads. All of the RNA was converted into first-strand cDNA using the Mint cDNA synthesis kit, with a TRBC-specific oligonucleotide serving as the primer. After uracil-DNA glycosylase treatment, a first 18-cycle PCR used universal primers M1SS and BC2_uni_R on all cDNA. As for the authors' bioinformatics: For normalization, 1 million high-quality reads, each with a distinct molecular identifier, were randomly selected from each sample. Reads sharing molecular identifiers were discarded rather than binned into consensus sequences. MiTCR, run with a Q25 quality threshold and the strictest error-elimination algorithm, handled CDR3 identification, clonotype clustering and error correction. A nonparametric unseen species model with Euler transformation was used to estimate lower-bound total TCR beta diversity. TCRdb's own reprocessing of the public reads used fastp at Q25 and MiXCR and kept productive beta chains. Each entry merges the rows of one CDR3 protein and shows their most common DNA and genes. For this entry, the V and J calls and clone size follow TCRdb and not the study's own pipeline. The sample contains about 510,000 distinct CDR3 sequences, around 27% of them found a single time. The ten largest clones capture about 3.9% of the sample.

These data were also reused for a study on T cells of mothers and their children. Per that second paper: Donors were nine systemically healthy Caucasian individuals: three mothers and their six children. cDNA synthesis consumed the entire amount of extracted RNA, loaded at around 1.5 ug RNA in each 15 ul reaction. Sample barcodes and 2-4 random nucleotides were added via the M1S primer in the second PCR. Over 8.5 million TCR beta CDR3 reads were obtained for each mother, and some 3 million reads were obtained for each child. Thymic selection shapes the output of TCR recombination in a similar way in related and unrelated pairs, and inherited differences have a minor effect. Related mother-child pairs always showed normalized repertoire overlap that was slightly higher than in unrelated mother-child pairs, though the difference was never significant. No persistent microchimeric T cell clones were found, with a detection sensitivity of approximately 100 clones per million clonotypes. The study used deep NGS to compare TCR beta repertoires of mothers and children, seeking features distinguishing related mother-child pairs from unrelated individuals. On average, the children were about 10 +/- 4 years old, while the mothers were around 42 +/- 4 years old. Libraries were sequenced on Illumina HiSeq 2000 with 100+100 nt paired-end reads after adapter ligation with NEBNext reagents. To prevent cross-contamination, the mother and child libraries were prepared a month apart and were sequenced in separate runs. Between about 500,000 and 2,300,000 distinct TCR beta clonotypes were identified per donor. Naive TCR beta clonotypes were estimated from low-frequency clonotypes matched to each donor's FACS-determined naive share, without sorting.

The TCR originated in a boy aged 2 to 10 in good health. Source material: blood. The V and J segments used are TRBV5-1 and TRBJ2-1; the D gene identity is not certain. The DNA sequence is given as TGCGCCAGCAGCGCCCGGGCAAATGAGCAATTCTTC. Translated, this gives CASSARANEQFF.